These T cell receptor beta chains were read from a single sample in a study of T cell responses to AZD1222 COVID-19 vaccine. TCRdb keeps only in-frame clones here, not all; method: immunoSEQ multiplex PCR. Found here are under 100,000 clones, over 75% of them singletons; the top ten hold approximately 15%. The source was peripheral blood, collected on day 0 of AZD1222 vaccination. These receptors all stem from an adult in good health. Both conserved end residues are trimmed from each CDR3. The order of the fields is V gene, J gene, clone size, CDR3 protein. Part of the rows lack a size; the others show once, few, many or a class for expanded clones.

v_call: TRBV12-3/TRBV12-4
j_call: TRBJ2-7
clone_size: .
cdr3_aa: ASSPGRSYEQY

v_call: TRBV5-8
j_call: TRBJ1-2
clone_size: few
cdr3_aa: ASSRRQGGYT

v_call: TRBV2
j_call: TRBJ1-2
clone_size: .
cdr3_aa: ASTGRGYT

v_call: TRBV27
j_call: TRBJ2-7
clone_size: many
cdr3_aa: ASRDLTSGYYEQY

v_call: TRBV24-1
j_call: TRBJ1-2
clone_size: .
cdr3_aa: ATIDRAEGYGYT

v_call: TRBV6-5
j_call: TRBJ1-1
clone_size: .
cdr3_aa: ASSYSGGNTEAF

v_call: TRBV7-9
j_call: TRBJ1-5
clone_size: few
cdr3_aa: ASSSTGTGREPQH

v_call: TRBV28
j_call: TRBJ1-2
clone_size: .
cdr3_aa: ASSNLKGYGYT

v_call: TRBV19
j_call: TRBJ1-3
clone_size: .
cdr3_aa: ASARASHIY

v_call: TRBV19
j_call: TRBJ2-2
clone_size: .
cdr3_aa: ASSMTSGVGGRGTGELF

v_call: TRBV11-2
j_call: TRBJ1-2
clone_size: .
cdr3_aa: ASSLEGSGYGYT

v_call: TRBV28
j_call: TRBJ1-1
clone_size: .
cdr3_aa: ASSLGGANTEAF

v_call: TRBV7-9
j_call: TRBJ1-4
clone_size: .
cdr3_aa: ASSLGRDSINEKLF

v_call: TRBV11-2
j_call: TRBJ2-7
clone_size: .
cdr3_aa: ASSSSTSYEQY

v_call: TRBV5-6
j_call: TRBJ2-3
clone_size: .
cdr3_aa: ASSNTLNDTQY

v_call: TRBV5-1
j_call: TRBJ1-1
clone_size: .
cdr3_aa: ASSLSGVRTAAF

v_call: TRBV5-1
j_call: TRBJ2-7
clone_size: .
cdr3_aa: ASSLDQTFSYEQY

v_call: TRBV5-6
j_call: TRBJ1-1
clone_size: .
cdr3_aa: ASGGQYTEAF

v_call: TRBV7-2
j_call: TRBJ2-5
clone_size: .
cdr3_aa: ASSLGASGRVETQY

v_call: TRBV27
j_call: TRBJ2-1
clone_size: .
cdr3_aa: ASSPGRREGRALLNNEQF

v_call: TRBV7-6
j_call: TRBJ2-3
clone_size: .
cdr3_aa: ASSKTGTSRDTQY

v_call: TRBV6-5
j_call: TRBJ1-3
clone_size: .
cdr3_aa: ASTVDRDGRNTIY

v_call: TRBV5-1
j_call: TRBJ1-2
clone_size: .
cdr3_aa: ASSLDGLLYGYT

v_call: TRBV29-1
j_call: TRBJ1-1
clone_size: .
cdr3_aa: SVGPGQGVTEAF

v_call: TRBV19
j_call: TRBJ1-2
clone_size: .
cdr3_aa: ASSLRDRPLYGYT

v_call: TRBV2
j_call: TRBJ1-5
clone_size: .
cdr3_aa: ASRDRTGGGQPQH

v_call: TRBV19
j_call: TRBJ2-1
clone_size: once
cdr3_aa: ASTPDSSYNEQF

v_call: TRBV5-1
j_call: TRBJ1-3
clone_size: once
cdr3_aa: ASSLATGGSGNTIY

v_call: TRBV6-1
j_call: TRBJ1-1
clone_size: .
cdr3_aa: ASSEGNGRGRAF

v_call: TRBV27
j_call: TRBJ1-3
clone_size: once
cdr3_aa: ASSLSRGAGNTIY

v_call: TRBV12-3/TRBV12-4
j_call: TRBJ1-5
clone_size: .
cdr3_aa: ASSLIHQPQH

v_call: TRBV19
j_call: TRBJ2-3
clone_size: .
cdr3_aa: ASSVLRSGTDTQY

v_call: TRBV4-2
j_call: TRBJ2-1
clone_size: .
cdr3_aa: ASTPGLGYNEQF

v_call: TRBV19
j_call: TRBJ1-1
clone_size: .
cdr3_aa: ASSVPVNTEAF

v_call: TRBV28
j_call: TRBJ1-2
clone_size: .
cdr3_aa: ASSRAANYGYT

v_call: TRBV19
j_call: TRBJ1-3
clone_size: .
cdr3_aa: ASSIGGHSGNTIY

v_call: TRBV18
j_call: TRBJ2-3
clone_size: .
cdr3_aa: ASSGQGARPDTQY

v_call: TRBV2
j_call: TRBJ2-2
clone_size: .
cdr3_aa: ASIVGGQNTGELF

v_call: TRBV28
j_call: TRBJ1-2
clone_size: .
cdr3_aa: ASSLETGDLS

v_call: TRBV5-4
j_call: TRBJ2-5
clone_size: .
cdr3_aa: ASSTSTETQY

v_call: TRBV12-5
j_call: TRBJ2-1
clone_size: .
cdr3_aa: ASGFQGPYNEQF

v_call: TRBV7-9
j_call: TRBJ1-3
clone_size: .
cdr3_aa: ASSSTGGGGNTIY

v_call: TRBV10-3
j_call: TRBJ2-6
clone_size: .
cdr3_aa: AIRPQGTGANVLT

v_call: TRBV7-2
j_call: TRBJ2-1
clone_size: .
cdr3_aa: ASSRDRAIHNEQF

v_call: TRBV5-1
j_call: TRBJ2-3
clone_size: .
cdr3_aa: ASSDTASTDTQY

v_call: TRBV20-1
j_call: TRBJ2-1
clone_size: once
cdr3_aa: SASVLSNEQF

v_call: TRBV5-1
j_call: TRBJ2-7
clone_size: .
cdr3_aa: ASRQGATASYEQY

v_call: TRBV5-6
j_call: TRBJ1-2
clone_size: few
cdr3_aa: ASSGGRDYGYT

v_call: TRBV4-2
j_call: TRBJ1-2
clone_size: .
cdr3_aa: ASSQDLLGAYNYGYT

v_call: TRBV19
j_call: TRBJ2-1
clone_size: once
cdr3_aa: ASRGRVDPGEQF

v_call: TRBV29-1
j_call: TRBJ1-1
clone_size: .
cdr3_aa: SVVQNTEAF

v_call: TRBV5-1
j_call: TRBJ2-1
clone_size: .
cdr3_aa: ASRPAGTSGNEQF

v_call: TRBV7-9
j_call: TRBJ2-5
clone_size: .
cdr3_aa: ASSSPRLVAQY

v_call: TRBV5-4
j_call: TRBJ2-3
clone_size: .
cdr3_aa: ASSFGTRNADTQY

v_call: TRBV7-9
j_call: TRBJ1-1
clone_size: .
cdr3_aa: ASSGRDRGDRAF

v_call: TRBV6-1
j_call: TRBJ1-2
clone_size: .
cdr3_aa: ASSEVVSNYGYT

v_call: TRBV7-2
j_call: TRBJ1-5
clone_size: once
cdr3_aa: ASSLRLDGNQPQH

v_call: TRBV29-1
j_call: TRBJ1-2
clone_size: once
cdr3_aa: SVVEAYGYT

v_call: TRBV19
j_call: TRBJ1-2
clone_size: .
cdr3_aa: ASRPGTLHLLYGYT

v_call: TRBV6-5
j_call: TRBJ2-1
clone_size: .
cdr3_aa: ASIASGNNEQF